Listed below are T cell receptor beta chains from one sample, sequenced in a study of prognosis after radiotherapy for stage I lung cancer. In TCRdb, the multiplex PCR reads were re-called with MiXCR into one record per CDR3 protein. The sample includes roughly 29,000 distinct CDR3 sequences, roughly 30% seen only once; the top ten take 9% to 13%. Sample: PBMCs, taken before or after stereotactic body radiation therapy (not recorded which). The source is a donor of 50 years or more with non-small cell lung cancer. CDR3s include the opening cysteine and the closing phenylalanine or tryptophan. The D gene is left open where the match is weak. For some rows the clone size is stated as once, few or many, or as a class when expanded; others skip it.

abundance	v_gene	len	j_gene	d_gene	CDR3nt	CDR3aa
NA	TRBV19	12	TRBJ2-1	NA	TGTGCCAGTAGTATAGGGGGTCATGAGAAGTTCTTC	CASSIGGHEKFF
many	TRBV30	13	TRBJ2-5	NA	TGTGCCTGGAGTCGCGCTAGCAGGGAGACCCAGTACTTC	CAWSRASRETQYF
NA	TRBV6-1	14	TRBJ1-1	NA	TGTGCCAGCAGTGACACTGACAGGAACACTGAAGCTTTCTTT	CASSDTDRNTEAFF
NA	TRBV19	17	TRBJ1-2	NA	TGTGCCAGTATTATTAACATCCGGGAACGTCGTAGCTATTGCTACACCTTC	CASIINIRERRSYCYTF
many	TRBV2	12	TRBJ2-7	NA	TGTGCCAGCAGTGAAACTGCCCTCGAGCAGTACTTC	CASSETALEQYF
many	TRBV20-1	14	TRBJ1-1	NA	TGCAGTGCTAGAGTCACCCGAGGGAACACTGAAGCTTTCTTT	CSARVTRGNTEAFF
many	TRBV9	15	TRBJ1-2	TRBD1	TGTGCCAGCAGGAGGGATGGGACAGGGGAATATGGCTACACCTTC	CASRRDGTGEYGYTF
many	TRBV7-2	17	TRBJ1-3	NA	TGTGCCAGCAGCTTAGAGGGGGGAAGAATCGCTGGAAACACCATATATTTT	CASSLEGGRIAGNTIYF
many	TRBV28	14	TRBJ2-1	NA	TGTGCCAGCAGCCCTCACAGGGAATACAATGAGCAGTTCTTC	CASSPHREYNEQFF
NA	TRBV28	13	TRBJ2-1	NA	TGTGCCCAGGAAGGGGGAGGGCAGGGTGAGCAGTTCTTC	CAQEGGGQGEQFF
many	TRBV20-1	15	TRBJ2-7	TRBD2	TGCAGTGCTACCCCGACTAGCGGGACCTCCTACGAGCAGTACTTC	CSATPTSGTSYEQYF
many	TRBV28	15	TRBJ2-1	NA	TGTGCCAGCAGGTTGGCAGGTATAGTCTACAATGAGCAGTTCTTC	CASRLAGIVYNEQFF
NA	TRBV12-3/TRBV12-4	13	TRBJ2-5	NA	TGTGCCAGCAGTGCTAGCTGTGGAGAGACCCAGTACTTC	CASSASCGETQYF
many	TRBV6-2/TRBV6-3	15	TRBJ2-2	NA	TGTGCCAGCAGTTATGGGTTAGCGAACACCGGGGAGCTGTTTTTT	CASSYGLANTGELFF
many	TRBV7-9	12	TRBJ2-7	NA	TGTGCCAGCAGTTCCGACTACTACGAGCAGTACTTC	CASSSDYYEQYF
NA	TRBV11-2	15	TRBJ1-2	NA	TGTGCCAGCAGCTTTCTGGCAGACGTCCTGGTTGGCTACACCTTC	CASSFLADVLVGYTF
NA	TRBV30	18	TRBJ2-2	NA	TGTGCCTGGTTGGTGGGGGTAGGAAGAGGATCGAACACCGGGGAGCTGTTTTTT	CAWLVGVGRGSNTGELFF
many	TRBV2	17	TRBJ2-2	TRBD2	TGTGCCAGCAGTGAATTCAGCGGGAGAGTCATCACCGGGGAGCTGTTTTTT	CASSEFSGRVITGELFF
many	TRBV2	15	TRBJ2-3	NA	TGTGCCAGCAGTGAAGTCCAGGGTTTAACAGATACGCAGTATTTT	CASSEVQGLTDTQYF
NA	TRBV28	16	TRBJ2-7	TRBD2	TGTGCCAGCAGTTTATCCAGGAGCGGGAGGAACTACGAGCAGTACTTC	CASSLSRSGRNYEQYF
many	TRBV7-9	15	TRBJ1-6	NA	TGTGCCAGCAGCTTAGGGGGGGCAGGAAGCTCACCCCTCCACTTT	CASSLGGAGSSPLHF
many	TRBV2	15	TRBJ1-1	NA	TGTGCCAGCGAGGATGGCGCAGGGGCGATCACTGAAGCTTTCTTT	CASEDGAGAITEAFF
many	TRBV10-2	14	TRBJ1-2	NA	TGCGCCAGCAGTGAGACAGGGAAGGCCTATGGCTACACCTTC	CASSETGKAYGYTF
many	TRBV7-9	14	TRBJ1-1	NA	TGTGCCAGCAGCCCTAGAGGAGTCAACACTGAAGCTTTCTTT	CASSPRGVNTEAFF
many	TRBV15	14	TRBJ1-1	NA	TGTGCCACATCCTTCGGGACCGGCGGCTTTGAAGCTTTCTTT	CATSFGTGGFEAFF
NA	TRBV28	15	TRBJ1-6	NA	TGTGCCAGCAGACCTGAAACGGGTTATAATTCACCCCTCCACTTT	CASRPETGYNSPLHF
many	TRBV25-1	13	TRBJ2-7	TRBD2	TGTGCCAGCAGTGAATGGGGGGGGTACGAGCAGTACTTC	CASSEWGGYEQYF
many	TRBV11-2	15	TRBJ1-5	TRBD1	TGTGCCAGCAGCTCACAGGGGGGTGGCAATCAGCCCCAGCATTTT	CASSSQGGGNQPQHF
NA	TRBV28	14	TRBJ2-7	TRBD1	TGTGCCAGCATTTTAGGGGACAGGTCGGACGAGCAGTACTTC	CASILGDRSDEQYF
few	TRBV3-1	14	TRBJ2-3	TRBD2	TGTGCCAGCAGCCCTAGCGGGGGGGGGCGTACGCAGTATTTT	CASSPSGGGRTQYF
many	TRBV6-1	14	TRBJ1-4	NA	TGTGCCAGCAGCCGTAGGACCGGAAATGAAAAACTGTTTTTT	CASSRRTGNEKLFF
many	TRBV3-1	15	TRBJ1-2	TRBD1	TGTGCCAGCAGCCAAGGACAGGGTTTGTTCTATGGCTACACCTTC	CASSQGQGLFYGYTF
many	TRBV7-9	13	TRBJ1-2	NA	TGTGCCAGCAGCCCTACTACTACCTATGGCTACACCTTC	CASSPTTTYGYTF
NA	TRBV5-1	18	TRBJ1-2	TRBD1	TGCGCCAGCAGCCCCAACCCACCGGGACAGGGCTTTTCATCTGGCTACACCTTC	CASSPNPPGQGFSSGYTF
many	TRBV7-9	12	TRBJ1-5	NA	TGTGCCAGCAGCTTAGGGGATCAGCCCCAGCATTTT	CASSLGDQPQHF
many	TRBV6-1	16	TRBJ2-1	NA	TGTGCCAGCAGTGGCCTACAGGGAAATAGATGGGATGAGCAGTTCTTC	CASSGLQGNRWDEQFF
NA	TRBV11-2	14	TRBJ2-7	NA	TGTGCCAGCATCTTAGACCGGGACATTTACGAGCAGTACTTC	CASILDRDIYEQYF
many	TRBV12-3/TRBV12-4	14	TRBJ1-2	TRBD1	TGTGCCAGCAGTTCGACAGGGGCTGGCTATGGCTACACCTTC	CASSSTGAGYGYTF
many	TRBV10-2	15	TRBJ2-7	TRBD1	TGCGCCAGCAGTGGTTTGGACAGGGCAGCCTACGAGCAGTACTTC	CASSGLDRAAYEQYF
many	TRBV30	18	TRBJ2-2	TRBD2	TGTGCCTGGTGGGGGGGGGTAGGAAGAGGATCGAACACCGGGGAGCTGTTTTTT	CAWWGGVGRGSNTGELFF
many	TRBV28	15	TRBJ1-5	NA	TGTGCCAGCAGTTTCGAGAGGGTGAGGCATCAGCCCCAGCATTTT	CASSFERVRHQPQHF
many	TRBV28	16	TRBJ2-7	TRBD2	TGTGCCAGCAGTTTCTCGGGGGGGCAGGGTAGGCTCGAGCAGTACTTC	CASSFSGGQGRLEQYF